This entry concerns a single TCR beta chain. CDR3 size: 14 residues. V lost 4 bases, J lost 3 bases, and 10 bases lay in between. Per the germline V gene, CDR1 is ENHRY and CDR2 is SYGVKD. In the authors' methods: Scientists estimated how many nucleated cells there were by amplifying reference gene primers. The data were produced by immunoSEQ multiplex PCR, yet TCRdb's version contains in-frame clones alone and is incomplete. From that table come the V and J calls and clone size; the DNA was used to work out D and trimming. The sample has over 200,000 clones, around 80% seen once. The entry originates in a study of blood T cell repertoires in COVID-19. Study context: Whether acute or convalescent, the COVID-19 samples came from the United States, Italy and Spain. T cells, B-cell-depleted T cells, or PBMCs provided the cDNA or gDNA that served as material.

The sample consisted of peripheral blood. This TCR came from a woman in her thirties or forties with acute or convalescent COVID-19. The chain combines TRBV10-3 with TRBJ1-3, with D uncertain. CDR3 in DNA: TGTGCCATCAGTGCCGTCAACTATGGAAACACCATATATTTT. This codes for CAISAVNYGNTIYF.